This T cell receptor (beta chain) is drawn from a study of identical twins. There are 15 residues in the CDR3. Germline V CDR1 and CDR2: DFQATT, SNEGSKA (reference sequence). V was shortened by 4 bases and J by 5 bases, with 17 bases between the two germline ends. Unique molecular identifiers were in the cDNA, with template-switch universal primer binding. From the 5' RACE reads, TCRdb called clonotypes with MiXCR, one entry per CDR3 protein. The top ten hold 2.5% to 3.5% of the sample, which has 430,000 or so distinct CDR3 sequences, 20% to 25% seen once. This clonotype has a handful of counts. Separately, the same data were catalogued under a study of T cells expressing NK-cell markers. This second study notes: The study drew TCR beta repertoires from sorted CD3+CD56+NKG2C+, CD3+CD56+NKG2C- and CD3+CD56-NKG2C+ T cells. Dominant NKG2C+ clonotypes accounted for roughly 1.0-7.0% of CD8+ T cells in about six donors. Researchers report these clonotypes also headed the CD3+CD56-NKG2C+ fraction in a handful of donors.

Sequencing was carried out using CD4+ T cells sorted from blood. The rearrangement uses TRBV20-1 and TRBJ2-2; maybe TRBD1 (8 bases). The TCR comes from a woman aged 18-29 years in good health. The CDR3 DNA reads TGCAGTGCTACCCGGACAGGGAGGGGTACCGGGGAGCTGTTTTTT. It is translated as CSATRTGRGTGELFF.